This T cell receptor (beta chain) is from a study of T cells in Graves' hyperthyroidism and ophthalmopathy. Hyperthyroidism in the patients, aged 18 to 65, was newly diagnosed and under 2 months in duration. Exclusion followed for patients with uncontrolled infection, other autoimmune disease, pregnancy or lactation. Used for diagnoses were clinical symptoms, serum thyroxine and TRAb, thyroid ultrasound and orbital computed tomography. At least ten counts were recorded for this clonotype. Its antigen is unknown. Regions amplified from RNA transcripts were the TCR beta CDR3 regions. The HTBI set primed first-round TCR CDR3 RT-PCR. TCRdb independently ran MiXCR on the multiplex PCR reads; one entry per CDR3 protein. The table includes 650,000 to 700,000 distinct CDR3 sequences, roughly 17% detected once. Study-level results: The majority of expanded thyroid clonotypes above 0.001 also appeared in blood.

This CDR3 is 13 amino acids long. In germline, CDR1 is SEHNR, CDR2 FQNEAQ (reference sequence). V was trimmed by 9 bases and J by 6 bases, leaving 18 bases between them. The sample consisted of blood. The chain carries TRBV7-9 and TRBJ2-7, with D maybe TRBD2 (5 bases). The receptor's source is a man in his forties or fifties with Graves' hyperthyroidism. The CDR3 DNA is TGTGCCAGATGTTGGTGGGAGTGGCTCGAGCAGTACTTC. Protein sequence: CARCWWEWLEQYF.